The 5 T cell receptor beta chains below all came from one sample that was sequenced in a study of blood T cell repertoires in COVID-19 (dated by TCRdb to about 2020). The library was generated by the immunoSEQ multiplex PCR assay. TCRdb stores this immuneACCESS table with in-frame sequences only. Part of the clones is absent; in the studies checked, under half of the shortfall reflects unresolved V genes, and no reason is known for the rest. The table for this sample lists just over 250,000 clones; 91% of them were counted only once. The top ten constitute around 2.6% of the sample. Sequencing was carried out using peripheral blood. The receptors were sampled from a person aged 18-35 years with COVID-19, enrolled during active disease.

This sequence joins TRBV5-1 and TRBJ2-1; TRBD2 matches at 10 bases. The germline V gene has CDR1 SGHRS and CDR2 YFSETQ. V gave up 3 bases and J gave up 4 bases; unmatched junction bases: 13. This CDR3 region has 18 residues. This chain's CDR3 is CASSWTTSGPGLYNEQFF. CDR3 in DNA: TGCGCCAGCAGCTGGACGACTAGCGGGCCGGGACTGTACAATGAGCAGTTCTTC.

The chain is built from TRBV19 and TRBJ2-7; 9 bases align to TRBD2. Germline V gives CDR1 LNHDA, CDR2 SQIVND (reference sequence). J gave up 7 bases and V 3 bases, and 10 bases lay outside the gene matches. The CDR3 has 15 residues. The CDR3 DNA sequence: TGTGCCAGTAGTATTCGGGCTAGCGGGACTGATGAGCAGTACTTC. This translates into CASSIRASGTDEQYF. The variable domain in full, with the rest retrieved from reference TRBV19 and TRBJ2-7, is DGGITQSPKYLFRKEGQNVTLSCEQNLNHDAMYWYRQDPGQGLRLIYYSQIVNDFQKGDIAEGYSVSREKKESFPLTVTSAQKNPTAFYLCASSIRASGTDEQYFGPGTRLTVT.

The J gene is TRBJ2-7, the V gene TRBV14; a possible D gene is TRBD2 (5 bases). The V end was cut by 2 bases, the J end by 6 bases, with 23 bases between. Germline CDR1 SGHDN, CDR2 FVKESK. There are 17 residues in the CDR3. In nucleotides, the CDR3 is TGTGCCAGCAGCCAATACGATACGGGATACACGGTTAGCGAGCAGTACTTC. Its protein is CASSQYDTGYTVSEQYF.

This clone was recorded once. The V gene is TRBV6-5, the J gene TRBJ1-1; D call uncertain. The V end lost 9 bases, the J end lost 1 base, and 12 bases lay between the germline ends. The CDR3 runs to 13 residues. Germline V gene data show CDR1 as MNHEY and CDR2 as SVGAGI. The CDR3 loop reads CASIGLSNTEAFF. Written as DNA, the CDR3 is TGTGCCAGTATAGGACTTTCGAACACTGAAGCTTTCTTT.

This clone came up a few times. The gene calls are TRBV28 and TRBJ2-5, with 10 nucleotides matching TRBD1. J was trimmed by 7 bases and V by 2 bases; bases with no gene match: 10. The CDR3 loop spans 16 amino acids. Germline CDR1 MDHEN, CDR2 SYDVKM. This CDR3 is CASSLTGTGVLGTQYF. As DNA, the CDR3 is TGTGCCAGCAGTTTAACCGGGACAGGGGTGCTAGGGACCCAGTACTTC.